This T cell receptor (beta chain) emerged from a study of blood T cell repertoires in COVID-19. Study in general: The origin of the acute and convalescent COVID-19 samples was the United States, Italy and Spain. Nucleic acid was either cDNA or gDNA, and it came from T cells, B-cell-depleted T cells, or PBMCs.

Original processing methods: Amplification from reference gene primers served as the basis for estimated nucleated cell counts. Data came from immunoSEQ multiplex PCR; TCRdb stores just in-frame clones and leaves some out. V and J calls and clone size come straight from that table; D and trimming were deduced from the DNA. The table shows about 360,000 clones, with 86% occurring only once. It was during active infection that Seattle patients were enrolled and then longitudinally followed. This CDR3 comprises 15 residues. Germline lookup yields CDR1 SGHRS and CDR2 YFSETQ. The V and J ends lost 7 bases and 1 base, in that order; junction bases with no gene match: 10.

The receptor was isolated from a woman aged 55-70 years with COVID-19, enrolled during active disease. The sequenced sample was peripheral blood. The chain has TRBV5-1 and TRBJ2-5; TRBD1 agrees at 7 bases. The CDR3 region has the DNA TGCGCCAGCTGGGCCGTAGGGACAGCCCAAGAGACCCAGTACTTC. Protein sequence: CASWAVGTAQETQYF.